This is a list of T cell receptor beta chains from one sample in a study of cytomegalovirus exposure and HLA in healthy donors. Generated by immunoSEQ multiplex PCR, the TCRdb table keeps only in-frame clones and is missing some. Among 95,000 to 120,000 clones listed, 74% were seen once. The sample was PBMCs. These receptors came from a woman between 40 and 50 years old in good health and CMV-seropositive. Each CDR3 is given with its conserved first and last residue. Each record gives: clone size, J gene, V gene, D gene, CDR3 DNA, CDR3 protein. D genes are given only for firm matches. Size is stated for part of the rows, as once, few or many counts, or as a class when the clone is expanded.

abundance: .
j_gene: TRBJ1-5
v_gene: TRBV30
d_gene: TRBD1
CDR3nt: TGTGCCTGGAGTACGCGTGGACAGGGGGGACAAAATAGCAATCAGCCCCAGCATTTT
CDR3aa: CAWSTRGQGGQNSNQPQHF

abundance: few
j_gene: TRBJ1-1
v_gene: TRBV5-4
d_gene: .
CDR3nt: TGTGCCAGCAGCTTGGGCGCCGAGAACACTGAAGCTTTCTTT
CDR3aa: CASSLGAENTEAFF

abundance: .
j_gene: TRBJ2-7
v_gene: TRBV5-4
d_gene: .
CDR3nt: TGTGCCAGCAGCCTCCGGCGGGTCGACGAGCAGTACTTC
CDR3aa: CASSLRRVDEQYF

abundance: .
j_gene: TRBJ2-7
v_gene: TRBV11-3
d_gene: TRBD2
CDR3nt: TGTGCCAGCAGTCGACTGGGGACTAGCAATCCCTACGAGCAGTACTTC
CDR3aa: CASSRLGTSNPYEQYF

abundance: .
j_gene: TRBJ2-1
v_gene: TRBV7-2
d_gene: TRBD2
CDR3nt: TGTGCCAGCAGCTTACTAGCGGGGGGATACAATGAGCAGTTCTTC
CDR3aa: CASSLLAGGYNEQFF

abundance: .
j_gene: TRBJ1-4
v_gene: TRBV19
d_gene: TRBD1
CDR3nt: TGTGCCAGCCTCCAGGGGGATGCAACTAATGAAAAACTGTTTTTT
CDR3aa: CASLQGDATNEKLFF

abundance: .
j_gene: TRBJ1-5
v_gene: TRBV6-5
d_gene: .
CDR3nt: TGTGCCAGCAGTGGATCCCTCGGGAATCAGCCCCAGCATTTT
CDR3aa: CASSGSLGNQPQHF

abundance: once
j_gene: TRBJ2-7
v_gene: TRBV9
d_gene: TRBD2
CDR3nt: TGTGCCAGCAGCGAAAGCGGGAACCCCTACGAGCAGTACTTC
CDR3aa: CASSESGNPYEQYF

abundance: .
j_gene: TRBJ2-7
v_gene: TRBV11-2
d_gene: TRBD1
CDR3nt: TGTGCCAGCAGCAGCACTTGGACAGGGTCCCTCTACGAGCAGTACTTC
CDR3aa: CASSSTWTGSLYEQYF

abundance: .
j_gene: TRBJ1-2
v_gene: TRBV6-1
d_gene: .
CDR3nt: TGTGCCAGCAGCCGAATGGACACAGCTAACTATGGCTACACCTTC
CDR3aa: CASSRMDTANYGYTF

abundance: .
j_gene: TRBJ2-7
v_gene: TRBV11-3
d_gene: .
CDR3nt: TGTGCCAGCAGCTTGGACAGTAACTACGAGCAGTACTTC
CDR3aa: CASSLDSNYEQYF

abundance: .
j_gene: TRBJ2-5
v_gene: TRBV10-3
d_gene: TRBD2
CDR3nt: TGTGCCACCTCTCCGGGGGGCCAAGAGACCCAGTACTTC
CDR3aa: CATSPGGQETQYF

abundance: .
j_gene: TRBJ2-2
v_gene: TRBV25-1
d_gene: TRBD1
CDR3nt: TGTGCCAGCAGTTTTAGCGACAGGGACACCGGGGAGCTGTTTTTT
CDR3aa: CASSFSDRDTGELFF

abundance: few
j_gene: TRBJ2-1
v_gene: TRBV4-3
d_gene: TRBD1
CDR3nt: TGCGCCAGCAGCCAAACGGGACAGTTTTACAATGAGCAGTTCTTC
CDR3aa: CASSQTGQFYNEQFF

abundance: .
j_gene: TRBJ2-3
v_gene: TRBV9
d_gene: .
CDR3nt: TGTGCCAGCAGCGTAGAGGGGGTCACAGATACGCAGTATTTT
CDR3aa: CASSVEGVTDTQYF

abundance: .
j_gene: TRBJ2-7
v_gene: TRBV2
d_gene: .
CDR3nt: TGTGCCAGCACTAACCCCCCACGTGCGACCTACGAGCAGTACTTC
CDR3aa: CASTNPPRATYEQYF

abundance: .
j_gene: TRBJ2-1
v_gene: TRBV2
d_gene: TRBD2
CDR3nt: TGTGCCACCCTAAGCGGGAGTAATGGCAATGAGCAGTTCTTC
CDR3aa: CATLSGSNGNEQFF

abundance: .
j_gene: TRBJ2-7
v_gene: TRBV13
d_gene: TRBD1
CDR3nt: TGTGCCAGCAGCCGGAGGGACAGGGGCACCTACGAGCAGTACTTC
CDR3aa: CASSRRDRGTYEQYF

abundance: few
j_gene: TRBJ1-2
v_gene: TRBV5-1
d_gene: .
CDR3nt: TGTGCCAGCATCCATCGGGGGGCGGACTATGGCTACACCTTC
CDR3aa: CASIHRGADYGYTF

abundance: .
j_gene: TRBJ2-1
v_gene: TRBV13
d_gene: TRBD2
CDR3nt: TGTGCCAGCAGCCCTCAGGGACTAGGCAAATCCGTAGACAACAATGAGCAGTTCTTC
CDR3aa: CASSPQGLGKSVDNNEQFF

abundance: few
j_gene: TRBJ1-3
v_gene: TRBV2
d_gene: .
CDR3nt: TGTGCCATAGTACCCCCGGGGGTTGGAAACACCATATATTTT
CDR3aa: CAIVPPGVGNTIYF

abundance: .
j_gene: TRBJ2-6
v_gene: TRBV23-1
d_gene: .
CDR3nt: TGCGCCAGCAGTCCGTGCGGGCCCATTAAACTGGCTGGGGCCAACGTCCTGACTTTC
CDR3aa: CASSPCGPIKLAGANVLTF

abundance: .
j_gene: TRBJ2-1
v_gene: TRBV11-1
d_gene: .
CDR3nt: TGTGCCAGCAGCTTAGCCTATCGGGAAATTAGCTCCTACAATGAGCAGTTCTTC
CDR3aa: CASSLAYREISSYNEQFF

abundance: .
j_gene: TRBJ2-5
v_gene: TRBV19
d_gene: .
CDR3nt: TGTGCCAGTAGTGGGACATTTCAAGAGACCCAGTACTTC
CDR3aa: CASSGTFQETQYF

abundance: once
j_gene: TRBJ2-2
v_gene: TRBV18
d_gene: .
CDR3nt: TGTGCCAGCTCACCACCCCGTGAAACCAGAAACACCGGGGAGCTGTTTTTT
CDR3aa: CASSPPRETRNTGELFF

abundance: .
j_gene: TRBJ2-5
v_gene: TRBV4-1
d_gene: .
CDR3nt: TGCGCCAGCAGCCAAGATCCGGGCAGGGGACAAGAGACCCAGTACTTC
CDR3aa: CASSQDPGRGQETQYF

abundance: .
j_gene: TRBJ1-2
v_gene: TRBV19
d_gene: TRBD1
CDR3nt: TGTGCCAGTAGTATAGATCTGGGGCGCAGGGGGAATGGCTACACCTTC
CDR3aa: CASSIDLGRRGNGYTF

abundance: .
j_gene: TRBJ1-2
v_gene: TRBV7-2
d_gene: .
CDR3nt: TGTGCCAGCAGCTTTGGCCAGGCAGGGATCTATGGCTACACCTTC
CDR3aa: CASSFGQAGIYGYTF

abundance: once
j_gene: TRBJ2-3
v_gene: TRBV7-7
d_gene: .
CDR3nt: TGTGCTAGCAGCTTTTCAGGGGCGACAGATACGCAGTATTTT
CDR3aa: CASSFSGATDTQYF

abundance: .
j_gene: TRBJ1-1
v_gene: TRBV11-1
d_gene: TRBD1
CDR3nt: TGTGCCAGCAGCCAACAACAGGGGTACACTGAAGCTTTCTTT
CDR3aa: CASSQQQGYTEAFF

abundance: .
j_gene: TRBJ2-3
v_gene: TRBV6-5
d_gene: TRBD2
CDR3nt: TGTGCCAGCAGTTACTCGATGTCTCGGGGGGAGCGGGATTTT
CDR3aa: CASSYSMSRGERDF

abundance: .
j_gene: TRBJ1-6
v_gene: TRBV5-1
d_gene: TRBD1
CDR3nt: TGCGCCAGCAGCTTGGAGGGGGCAGAAAATTCACCCCTCCACTTT
CDR3aa: CASSLEGAENSPLHF

abundance: .
j_gene: TRBJ1-4
v_gene: TRBV7-2
d_gene: TRBD1
CDR3nt: TGTGCCAGCAGCTTAGCCGGGACAGGGAATGAAAAACTGTTTTTT
CDR3aa: CASSLAGTGNEKLFF

abundance: .
j_gene: TRBJ1-1
v_gene: TRBV19
d_gene: .
CDR3nt: TGTGCCACCAGTAGTAGAGGGTCAGGCGGATTGAACACTGAAGCTTTCTTT
CDR3aa: CATSSRGSGGLNTEAFF

abundance: .
j_gene: TRBJ2-7
v_gene: TRBV6-5
d_gene: TRBD1
CDR3nt: TGTGCCAGCAGTCCCACCGGGACAGGGGCTGCCGAGCAGCACTTC
CDR3aa: CASSPTGTGAAEQHF

abundance: .
j_gene: TRBJ2-5
v_gene: TRBV9
d_gene: TRBD2
CDR3nt: TGTGCCAGCAGCGTAGAGTCAGGGCGGGAGAGAGGGACCCAGTACTTC
CDR3aa: CASSVESGRERGTQYF

abundance: few
j_gene: TRBJ2-1
v_gene: TRBV4-1
d_gene: TRBD2
CDR3nt: TGCGCCAGCAGCCGAACTAGCGGGGGGGCGTACAATGAGCAGTTCTTC
CDR3aa: CASSRTSGGAYNEQFF

abundance: .
j_gene: TRBJ2-6
v_gene: TRBV7-8
d_gene: .
CDR3nt: TGTGCCAGCAGCCCTATTTTCTCTGGGGCCAACGTCCTGACTTTC
CDR3aa: CASSPIFSGANVLTF

abundance: once
j_gene: TRBJ1-2
v_gene: TRBV18
d_gene: .
CDR3nt: TGTGCCAGCTCACCACTAGGGGAAGGAGACTATGGCTACACCTTC
CDR3aa: CASSPLGEGDYGYTF

abundance: .
j_gene: TRBJ2-5
v_gene: TRBV6-6
d_gene: TRBD1
CDR3nt: TGTGCCAGCAGCTACCCGGACAGGGGCCAAGAGACCCAGTACTTC
CDR3aa: CASSYPDRGQETQYF

abundance: .
j_gene: TRBJ2-7
v_gene: TRBV7-3
d_gene: .
CDR3nt: TGTGCCAGCAGCCTGGCGTGGGGCCACGAGCAGTACTTC
CDR3aa: CASSLAWGHEQYF

abundance: .
j_gene: TRBJ2-7
v_gene: TRBV5-1
d_gene: TRBD2
CDR3nt: TGCGCCAGCCGGGGGGGGGACGAGCAGTACTTC
CDR3aa: CASRGGDEQYF

abundance: once
j_gene: TRBJ2-5
v_gene: TRBV6-6
d_gene: .
CDR3nt: TGTGCCAGCAGGAACCCCGGGGGAGCTCAGGAGACCCAGTACTTC
CDR3aa: CASRNPGGAQETQYF

abundance: .
j_gene: TRBJ1-1
v_gene: TRBV5-1
d_gene: .
CDR3nt: TGCGCCAGCAGCTTGGCCGGGGGGCTGAACACTGAAGCTTTCTTT
CDR3aa: CASSLAGGLNTEAFF

abundance: .
j_gene: TRBJ2-1
v_gene: TRBV5-1
d_gene: TRBD1
CDR3nt: TGCGCCAGCAGCTTCACAGGGGTCAATGAGCAGTTCTTC
CDR3aa: CASSFTGVNEQFF

abundance: few
j_gene: TRBJ2-3
v_gene: TRBV11-2
d_gene: .
CDR3nt: TGTGCCAGCAGCTTAGGAGGGGCGGGGACTGGCCTCACAGATACGCAGTATTTT
CDR3aa: CASSLGGAGTGLTDTQYF

abundance: .
j_gene: TRBJ2-7
v_gene: TRBV9
d_gene: TRBD2
CDR3nt: TGTGCCAGCAGCGTAGCACCAGCGGGGTACTACGAGCAGTACTTC
CDR3aa: CASSVAPAGYYEQYF

abundance: few
j_gene: TRBJ2-1
v_gene: TRBV6-5
d_gene: TRBD2
CDR3nt: TGTGCCAGCAGCCTCGGACTAGCGAGTTACAATGAGCAGTTCTTC
CDR3aa: CASSLGLASYNEQFF

abundance: .
j_gene: TRBJ2-5
v_gene: TRBV20-1
d_gene: .
CDR3nt: TGCAGTGCTAGAGGAGGGGGCCAGTACTTC
CDR3aa: CSARGGGQYF

abundance: once
j_gene: TRBJ2-3
v_gene: TRBV5-1
d_gene: TRBD2
CDR3nt: TGCGCCAGCGGCCCGCGGGGGGGAGATACGCAGTATTTT
CDR3aa: CASGPRGGDTQYF

abundance: .
j_gene: TRBJ2-7
v_gene: TRBV15
d_gene: TRBD1
CDR3nt: TGTGCCACCAGCAGCGTTCGGGACAGCTCCTACGAGCAGTACTTC
CDR3aa: CATSSVRDSSYEQYF

abundance: .
j_gene: TRBJ1-2
v_gene: TRBV6-5
d_gene: .
CDR3nt: TGTGCCAGCAGTTACTCCACCCAGACAGAACTATATGGCTACACCTTC
CDR3aa: CASSYSTQTELYGYTF

abundance: .
j_gene: TRBJ1-1
v_gene: TRBV4-2
d_gene: .
CDR3nt: TGTGCCAGCAGCCAAGATCTTTTGAACACTGAAGCTTTCTTT
CDR3aa: CASSQDLLNTEAFF

abundance: few
j_gene: TRBJ1-2
v_gene: TRBV9
d_gene: .
CDR3nt: TGTGCCAGCAGCGTAGTGGGCCAGGGGAACTATGGCTACACCTTC
CDR3aa: CASSVVGQGNYGYTF

abundance: .
j_gene: TRBJ1-1
v_gene: TRBV15
d_gene: TRBD1
CDR3nt: TGTGCCACCAGCAGAGATCCAGGGGGCACAACTGAAGCTTTCTTT
CDR3aa: CATSRDPGGTTEAFF